This T cell receptor beta chain was sequenced during a study of T cells in Graves' hyperthyroidism and ophthalmopathy. Stable disease denoted Graves' hyperthyroidism without ophthalmopathy progression within 18 months. Aged 18 to 65, the patients had hyperthyroidism that was newly diagnosed and had lasted under 2 months. This clonotype was seen only a few times. RNA transcripts provided the source from which TCR beta CDR3 regions were amplified. Using the HTBI primer set, a first-round RT-PCR was run on the TCR CDR3. One entry per CDR3 protein results from TCRdb running MiXCR on the multiplex PCR reads. The profile shows about 560,000 distinct CDR3 sequences, over 15% of them singletons. Germline CDR1 reads PRHDT; CDR2 reads FYEKMQ (reference sequence). With 5 bases clipped from V and 0 bases from J, the junction kept 3 bases outside the gene matches. This CDR3 region has 16 residues.

The chain employs TRBV13 and TRBJ2-4; 11 bases match TRBD2. This receptor was taken from a woman aged 18-29 years with Graves' hyperthyroidism. Sequences were obtained from blood. The CDR3 DNA sequence: TGTGCCAGCAGCATTAGCGGGGGGGTAGCCAAAAACATTCAGTACTTC. Translation gives CASSISGGVAKNIQYF. The entire variable domain, with the rest obtained from reference TRBV13 and TRBJ2-4, is as follows: AAGVIQSPRHLIKEKRETATLKCYPIPRHDTVYWYQQGPGQDPQFLISFYEKMQSDKGSIPDRFSAQQFSDYHSELNMSSLELGDSALYFCASSISGGVAKNIQYFGAGTRLSVL.